Below, 10 T cell receptor beta chains from the same sample are listed, as sequenced in a study of T-cell memory formation after mild COVID-19. Via MiXCR, TCRdb re-called the 5' RACE reads, giving one row per CDR3 protein. The profile shows 300,000 to 400,000 distinct CDR3 sequences, around 28% of them singletons. Material for sequencing was PBMCs or a T cell subset sorted from them (not recorded which). These TCRs come from an adult woman who had mild COVID-19 (a few samples of this study predate the infection). Cell type and time point are not known.

CDR3 coding DNA: TGTGCCACCAGCAGAGGGGGACTAGCGCCGTACGAGCAGTACTTC. Its translation: CATSRGGLAPYEQYF. J is TRBJ2-7 and V is TRBV15, with 10 bases identical to TRBD2. The CDR3 covers 15 residues. After removal of 1 base from V and 4 bases from J, the junction contained 4 bases not matched to a gene. Germline-derived CDR1 and CDR2 are LNHNV and YYDKDF (reference sequence).

V is TRBV4-1 and J is TRBJ2-1; possible D gene TRBD2, 6 bases. The CDR3 contains 13 residues. Germline V gene data show CDR1 as MGHRA and CDR2 as YSYEKL. Trimming removed 4 bases from V and 5 bases from J, with 9 bases in between. Here the CDR3 reads CASSRGVDNEQFF. The CDR3 DNA reads as TGCGCCAGCAGCCGGGGGGTGGACAATGAGCAGTTCTTC.

V gene TRBV18 combines with J gene TRBJ2-3; no definite D call. This CDR3 region has 14 residues. Trimming removed 5 bases at V and 0 bases at J, with 9 bases between. Germline V lookup: CDR1 KGHSH, CDR2 LQKENI. The CDR3 spells CASSKVPSTDTQYF. The CDR3, as DNA: TGTGCCAGCTCAAAAGTGCCTAGCACAGATACGCAGTATTTT.

The J gene is TRBJ2-7, the V gene TRBV27, with TRBD2 as a possible D gene (6 bases). The CDR3 totals 16 residues. Trimming took 6 bases from V and 2 from J, leaving 20 bases between them. Germline loops: CDR1 MNHEY, CDR2 SMNVEV (reference sequence). The CDR3 reads CASRPLIGRGTYEQYF. The CDR3 region has the DNA TGTGCCAGCAGGCCCTTGATCGGGAGAGGCACCTACGAGCAGTACTTC.

This clonotype was recorded a few times. The chain is built from TRBV7-9 and TRBJ2-7, with TRBD2 matching 11 bases. The CDR3 covers 15 residues. CDR1 and CDR2 (germline): SEHNR, FQNEAQ (reference sequence). Trimming removed 4 bases from V and 4 bases from J; junction bases left unmatched: 6. CDR3 bases: TGTGCCAGCAGCTCTGGGACTAGCGGAAGATACGAGCAGTACTTC. Translating it yields CASSSGTSGRYEQYF.

The V call is TRBV12-3 or TRBV12-4, the J call TRBJ1-1; 7 positions agree with TRBD1. The CDR3 runs 12 residues. J lost 6 bases, V lost 7 bases, and 5 bases had no gene match. DNA for the CDR3: TGTGCCAGCACCACAGGGGTGGCTGAAGCTTTCTTT. Protein: CASTTGVAEAFF.

The genes are TRBV7-9 and TRBJ1-1; D possibly corresponds to TRBD1 (5 bases). Trimming shortened V by 4 bases and J by 5 bases, and 17 bases separated the two germline ends. Germline CDR1 is SEHNR and CDR2 is FQNEAQ (reference sequence). The CDR3 sequence is 15 residues long. The CDR3 DNA reads as TGTGCCAGCAGCTCCCCACGAGGGGAAATGACTGAAGCTTTCTTT. It codes for CASSSPRGEMTEAFF.

This clonotype showed up just a few times. The chain couples TRBV27 to TRBJ2-1; possible D gene TRBD2, 6 bases. CDR1 is MNHEY, CDR2 SMNVEV, per germline (reference sequence). This CDR3 is built from 19 residues. V was cut by 0 bases and J by 3 bases, with 21 bases left in between. The CDR3 region has the DNA TGTGCCAGCAGTTTATCACCCTTCCCGACTAGAGGGGACTACAATGAGCAGTTCTTC. It encodes CASSLSPFPTRGDYNEQFF.

Many counts were recorded for this clonotype. The chain recombines TRBV5-1 with TRBJ2-5; 11 bases fit TRBD2. Germline V gives CDR1 SGHRS, CDR2 YFSETQ. CDR3 length equals 17 residues. V gave up 3 bases and J gave up 5 bases; unmatched junction bases: 12. This chain's CDR3 is CASSSLSSGGPGETQYF. DNA of the CDR3: TGCGCCAGCAGCTCCCTATCTAGCGGGGGGCCCGGGGAGACCCAGTACTTC.

The sample holds a few counts of this clonotype. CDR3 bases: TGTGCCAGCAGAAAACCGGGACTAGTACATGAGACCCAGTACTTC. Translating gives CASRKPGLVHETQYF. This chain connects TRBV7-2 to TRBJ2-5, with 8 bases lining up with TRBD2. Losses at the gene ends were 6 bases for V and 5 bases for J; bases not matched to a gene: 11. The CDR3 has 15 residues. Germline loops: CDR1 SGHTA, CDR2 FQGNSA.